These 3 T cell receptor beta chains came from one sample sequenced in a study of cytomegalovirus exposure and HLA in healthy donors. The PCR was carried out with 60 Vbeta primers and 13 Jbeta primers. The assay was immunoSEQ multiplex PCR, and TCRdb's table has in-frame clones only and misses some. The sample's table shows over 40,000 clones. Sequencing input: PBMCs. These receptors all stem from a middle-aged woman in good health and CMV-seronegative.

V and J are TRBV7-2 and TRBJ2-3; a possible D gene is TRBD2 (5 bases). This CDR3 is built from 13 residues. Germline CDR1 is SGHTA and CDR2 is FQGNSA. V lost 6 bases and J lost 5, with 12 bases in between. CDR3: CASSNTRLDTQYF. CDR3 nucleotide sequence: TGTGCCAGCAGTAACACTAGACTAGATACGCAGTATTTT.

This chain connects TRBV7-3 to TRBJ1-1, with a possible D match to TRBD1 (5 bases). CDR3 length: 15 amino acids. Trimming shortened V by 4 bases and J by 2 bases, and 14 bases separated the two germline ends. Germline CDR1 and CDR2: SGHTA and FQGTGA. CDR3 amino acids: CASSSGRGGNTEAFF. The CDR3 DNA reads TGTGCCAGCAGCTCGGGGCGGGGGGGTAACACTGAAGCTTTCTTT.

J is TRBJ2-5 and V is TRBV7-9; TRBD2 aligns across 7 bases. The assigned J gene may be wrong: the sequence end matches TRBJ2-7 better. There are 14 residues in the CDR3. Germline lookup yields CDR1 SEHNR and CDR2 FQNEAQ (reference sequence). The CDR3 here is CASSRGGESDEQYF. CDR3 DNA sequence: TGTGCCAGCAGCCGGGGAGGGGAGAGCGACGAGCAGTACTTC.